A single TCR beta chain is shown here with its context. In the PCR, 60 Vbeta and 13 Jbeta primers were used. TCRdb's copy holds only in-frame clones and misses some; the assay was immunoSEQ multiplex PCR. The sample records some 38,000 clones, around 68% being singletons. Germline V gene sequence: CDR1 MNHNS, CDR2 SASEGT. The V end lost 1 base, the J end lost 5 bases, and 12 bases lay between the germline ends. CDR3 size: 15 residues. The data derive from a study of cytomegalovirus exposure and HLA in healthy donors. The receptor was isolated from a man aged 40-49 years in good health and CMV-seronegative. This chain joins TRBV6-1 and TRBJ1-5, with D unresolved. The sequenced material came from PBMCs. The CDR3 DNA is TGTGCCAGCAGTGAAGATAGGAGGTACCATCAGCCCCAGCATTTT. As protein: CASSEDRRYHQPQHF.